These 14 T cell receptor beta chains came from one sample sequenced in a study of memory CD4+ T cells and cytomegalovirus serostatus. TCRdb keeps only in-frame clones here, not all; method: immunoSEQ multiplex PCR. The sample records around 40,000 clones, about 85% being singletons. The sort gate was single viable CD3+CD4+CD8-CD45RO+ cells for memory CD4+ T cells. The material sequenced was memory CD4+ T cells from blood. These receptors were taken from an adult in good health and CMV-seronegative.

This clone was observed a handful of times. This rearrangement joins TRBV7-2 to TRBJ1-1; D unclear. CDR1 is SGHTA, CDR2 FQGNSA, per germline. The V gene lost 3 bases and the J gene lost 8 bases, with 7 bases spanning the gap. The CDR3 consists of 11 residues. The CDR3 nucleotides are TGTGCCAGCAGCTTGTATGTCGAAGCTTTCTTT. This translates into CASSLYVEAFF.

The J gene is TRBJ1-4, the V gene TRBV19; no clear D. With 3 bases removed from V and 6 bases from J, the gap between germline ends came to 11 bases. The CDR3 length is 14 residues. The V gene's germline CDR1 is LNHDA and CDR2 SQIVND (reference sequence). The CDR3: CASSMDGGYEKLFF. The CDR3 bases are TGTGCCAGTAGTATGGACGGCGGCTATGAAAAACTGTTTTTT. Full variable domain (outside the CDR3, taken from reference TRBV19 and TRBJ1-4): DGGITQSPKYLFRKEGQNVTLSCEQNLNHDAMYWYRQDPGQGLRLIYYSQIVNDFQKGDIAEGYSVSREKKESFPLTVTSAQKNPTAFYLCASSMDGGYEKLFFGSGTQLSVL.

The genes are TRBV19 and TRBJ1-6; D is unclear. This CDR3 region has 14 residues. The V gene's germline CDR1 is LNHDA and CDR2 SQIVND (reference sequence). Between the trimmed V and J ends, which lost 10 bases and 0 bases, there was a span of 10 bases. The CDR3 loop is CATSTSSYNSPLHF. The CDR3, as DNA: TGTGCCACATCAACAAGCTCCTATAATTCACCCCTCCACTTT.

The V and J genes are TRBV7-3 and TRBJ1-6; no definite D call. Deletions cut 8 bases from V and 7 bases from J, with 9 bases between. Per the germline V gene, CDR1 is SGHTA and CDR2 is FQGTGA. The CDR3 runs 12 residues. In nucleotides, the CDR3 is TGTGCCAGCTCAGAAAACAATTCACCCCTCCACTTT. Translation: CASSENNSPLHF. Looking up the rest from reference TRBV7-3 and TRBJ1-6 gives the full variable domain: GAGVSQTPSNKVTEKGKYVELRCDPISGHTALYWYRQSLGQGPEFLIYFQGTGAADDSGLPNDRFFAVRPEGSVSTLKIQRTERGDSAVYLCASSENNSPLHFGNGTRLTVT.

This chain connects TRBV6-6 to TRBJ1-1; D might be TRBD1 (6 bases). CDR3 length: 16 residues. Deletions cut 6 bases from V and 2 bases from J, with 19 bases between. Per germline, CDR1 MNHNY and CDR2 SVGAGI (reference sequence). The CDR3 loop reads CASRPYIPQGNTEAFF. The CDR3 DNA follows: TGTGCCAGCAGACCATATATACCACAGGGAAACACTGAAGCTTTCTTT.

The chain carries TRBV30 and TRBJ2-2; tentative D call: TRBD1 (6 bases). V lost 7 bases and J 11 bases, leaving 17 bases between the germline ends. The germline V gene has CDR1 GTSNPN and CDR2 SVGIG (reference sequence). This CDR3 contains 12 residues. This chain's CDR3 is CAYLKGEIELFF. CDR3 in DNA: TGTGCCTATCTAAAGGGGGAAATCGAGCTGTTTTTT.

The chain couples TRBV7-9 to TRBJ2-4, with 7 positions matching TRBD1. Germline-derived CDR1 and CDR2 are SEHNR and FQNEAQ (reference sequence). This CDR3 comprises 15 residues. V lost 0 bases to trimming and J lost 4 bases; unmatched junction nucleotides: 3. The CDR3 spells CASSLATGEKNIQYF. CDR3 coding DNA: TGTGCCAGCAGCTTAGCCACAGGGGAAAAAAACATTCAGTACTTC.

The chain employs TRBV10-3 and TRBJ1-3; no firm D call. The germline CDR1 and CDR2 sequences are ENHRY and SYGVKD. Between the trimmed V and J ends, which lost 3 bases and 0 bases, there was a span of 6 bases. The CDR3 runs 14 residues. The CDR3 protein is CAISDGVSGNTIYF. In nucleotides, the CDR3 is TGTGCCATCAGTGATGGGGTCTCTGGAAACACCATATATTTT.

The sample holds one count of this clone. This CDR3 reads CASSTLSYNEQFF. The DNA of the CDR3 is TGCGCCAGCAGCACCCTCTCTTACAATGAGCAGTTCTTC. This rearrangement joins TRBV5-1 to TRBJ2-1; no reliable D call. Germline assignment: CDR1 SGHRS and CDR2 YFSETQ. V was pared by 4 bases and J by 4 bases, with 9 bases between. CDR3 length: 13 residues.

The J gene is TRBJ2-3, the V gene TRBV11-2; no firm D call. V gave up 0 bases and J gave up 3 bases, with 4 bases separating them. Looked up from germline, CDR1 is SGHAT and CDR2 is FQNNGV. The CDR3 length is 13 residues. The CDR3 loop is CASSLDITDTQYF. The CDR3 DNA is TGTGCCAGCAGCTTAGATATAACAGATACGCAGTATTTT.

V is TRBV4-3 and J is TRBJ1-4; D is undetermined. CDR1 is LGHNA, CDR2 YSLEER, per germline. The CDR3 totals 16 residues. Trimming removed 3 bases from V and 2 bases from J, with 13 bases in between. The CDR3 DNA follows: TGCGCCAGCAGCCAGCGACCAGGCGAGACTAATGAAAAACTGTTTTTT. Translating gives CASSQRPGETNEKLFF.

The J gene is TRBJ2-3, the V gene TRBV5-1; TRBD2 agrees at 14 bases. Germline CDR1 is SGHRS and CDR2 is YFSETQ. The trim removed 0 bases at V and 4 bases at J, leaving 1 base unmatched. CDR3 length: 16 amino acids. The CDR3 coding sequence is TGCGCCAGCAGCTTGGAGGGACTAGCGGGGGCAGATACGCAGTATTTT. Its translation is CASSLEGLAGADTQYF.

The chain has TRBV5-4 and TRBJ2-3; no reliable D call. Looked up from germline, CDR1 is SGHNT and CDR2 is YYREEE (reference sequence). V shed 0 bases and J shed 8 bases, with 10 bases lying between them. CDR3 size: 13 residues. The CDR3 protein is CASSLGRIGTQYF. CDR3 DNA: TGTGCCAGCAGCTTGGGACGGATCGGTACGCAGTATTTT.

The chain uses TRBV5-1 and TRBJ2-7, with D perhaps TRBD2 (6 bases). Deletions cut 0 bases from V and 2 bases from J, with 12 bases between. Germline V lookup: CDR1 SGHRS, CDR2 YFSETQ. The CDR3 runs to 15 residues. The CDR3 reads CASSLGEAHTYEQYF. CDR3 in DNA: TGCGCCAGCAGCTTGGGGGAGGCCCATACCTACGAGCAGTACTTC.